The T cell receptor (beta chain) under discussion was sequenced for a study of blood T cell repertoires in COVID-19. In the original processing: Estimated nucleated cell counts came from reference gene primer amplification. Here immunoSEQ multiplex PCR was the method, and the copy in TCRdb shows in-frame clones only, minus some. For V, J and clone size, that table is used; D and trimming come from the DNA. The top ten hold roughly 0.8% of the sample, which has a few hundred thousand clones, roughly 90% seen once. V was cut by 3 bases and J by 5 bases, with 13 bases left in between. The CDR3 is 13 amino acids. CDR1 is GTSNPN, CDR2 SVGIG, per germline (reference sequence).

This clonotype originated in a man aged 25-40 years with acute or convalescent COVID-19. The rearrangement uses TRBV30 and TRBJ1-1, with a possible D match to TRBD1 (5 bases). Sequencing was done on a sample of peripheral blood. The CDR3 sequence is CAWRGRDKTEAFF. CDR3 DNA: TGTGCCTGGAGAGGCAGGGATAAAACTGAAGCTTTCTTT.